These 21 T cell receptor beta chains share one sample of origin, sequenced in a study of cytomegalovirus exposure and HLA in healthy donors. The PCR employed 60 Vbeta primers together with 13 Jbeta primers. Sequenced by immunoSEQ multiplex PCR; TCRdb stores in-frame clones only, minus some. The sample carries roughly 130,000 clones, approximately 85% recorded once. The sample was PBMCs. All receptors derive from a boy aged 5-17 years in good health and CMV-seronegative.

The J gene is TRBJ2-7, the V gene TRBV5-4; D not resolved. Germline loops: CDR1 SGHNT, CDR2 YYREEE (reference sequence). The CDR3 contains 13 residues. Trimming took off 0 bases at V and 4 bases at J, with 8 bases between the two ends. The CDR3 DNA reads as TGTGCCAGCAGCTTGGACTGGCGGTACGAGCAGTACTTC. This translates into CASSLDWRYEQYF.

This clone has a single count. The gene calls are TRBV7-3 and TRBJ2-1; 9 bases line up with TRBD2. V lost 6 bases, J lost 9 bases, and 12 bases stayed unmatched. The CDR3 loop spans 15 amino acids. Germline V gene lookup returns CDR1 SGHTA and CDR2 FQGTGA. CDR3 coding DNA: TGTGCCAGCAGTCCCCCGAACGGCGGGAGGGGTGAGCAGTTCTTC. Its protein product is CASSPPNGGRGEQFF. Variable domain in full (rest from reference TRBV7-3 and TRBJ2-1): GAGVSQTPSNKVTEKGKYVELRCDPISGHTALYWYRQSLGQGPEFLIYFQGTGAADDSGLPNDRFFAVRPEGSVSTLKIQRTERGDSAVYLCASSPPNGGRGEQFFGPGTRLTVL.

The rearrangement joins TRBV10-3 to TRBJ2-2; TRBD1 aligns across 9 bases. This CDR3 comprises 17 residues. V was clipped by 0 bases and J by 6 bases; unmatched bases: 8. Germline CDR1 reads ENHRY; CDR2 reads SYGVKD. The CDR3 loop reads CAISESGGTGISGELFF. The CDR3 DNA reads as TGTGCCATCAGTGAGTCGGGTGGGACAGGGATTTCCGGGGAGCTGTTTTTT.

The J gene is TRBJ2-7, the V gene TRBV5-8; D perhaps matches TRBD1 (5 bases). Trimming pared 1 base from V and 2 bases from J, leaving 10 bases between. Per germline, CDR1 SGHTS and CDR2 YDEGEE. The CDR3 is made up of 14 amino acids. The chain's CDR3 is CASSLTGPTYEQYF. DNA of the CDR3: TGTGCCAGCAGCTTGACAGGTCCAACCTACGAGCAGTACTTC.

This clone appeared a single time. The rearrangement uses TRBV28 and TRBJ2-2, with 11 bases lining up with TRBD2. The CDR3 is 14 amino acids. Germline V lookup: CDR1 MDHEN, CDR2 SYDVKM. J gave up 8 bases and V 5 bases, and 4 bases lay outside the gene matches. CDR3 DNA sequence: TGTGCCAGCAGTCTAGCGGGAGGAGCGGGGGAGCTGTTTTTT. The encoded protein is CASSLAGGAGELFF.

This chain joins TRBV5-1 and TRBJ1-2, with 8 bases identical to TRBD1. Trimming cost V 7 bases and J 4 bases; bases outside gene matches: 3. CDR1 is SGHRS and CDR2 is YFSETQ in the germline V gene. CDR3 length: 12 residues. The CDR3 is CASGTGAYGYTF. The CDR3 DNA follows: TGCGCCAGCGGGACAGGAGCCTATGGCTACACCTTC.

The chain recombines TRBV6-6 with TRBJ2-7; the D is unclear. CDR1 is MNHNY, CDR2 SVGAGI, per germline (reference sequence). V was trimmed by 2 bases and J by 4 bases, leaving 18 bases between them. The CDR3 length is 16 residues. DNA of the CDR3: TGTGCCAGCAGTTACACTGGTTTTGCGGTGGATTACGAGCAGTACTTC. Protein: CASSYTGFAVDYEQYF.

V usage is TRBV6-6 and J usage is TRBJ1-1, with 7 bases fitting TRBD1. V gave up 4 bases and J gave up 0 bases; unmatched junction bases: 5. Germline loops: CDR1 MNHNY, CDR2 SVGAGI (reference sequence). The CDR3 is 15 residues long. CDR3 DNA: TGTGCCAGCAGTTGGAGACAGGGACTGAACACTGAAGCTTTCTTT. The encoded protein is CASSWRQGLNTEAFF.

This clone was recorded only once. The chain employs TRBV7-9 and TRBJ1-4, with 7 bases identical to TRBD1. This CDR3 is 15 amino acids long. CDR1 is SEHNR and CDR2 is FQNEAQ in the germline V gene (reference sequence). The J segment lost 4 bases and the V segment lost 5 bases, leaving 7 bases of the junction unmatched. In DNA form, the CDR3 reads TGTGCCAGCAGCACTGGGACAGAAGTTAATGAAAAACTGTTTTTT. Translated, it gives CASSTGTEVNEKLFF. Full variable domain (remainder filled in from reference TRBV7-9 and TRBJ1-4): DTGVSQNPRHKITKRGQNVTFRCDPISEHNRLYWYRQTLGQGPEFLTYFQNEAQLEKSRLLSDRFSAERPKGSFSTLEIQRTEQGDSAMYLCASSTGTEVNEKLFFGSGTQLSVL.

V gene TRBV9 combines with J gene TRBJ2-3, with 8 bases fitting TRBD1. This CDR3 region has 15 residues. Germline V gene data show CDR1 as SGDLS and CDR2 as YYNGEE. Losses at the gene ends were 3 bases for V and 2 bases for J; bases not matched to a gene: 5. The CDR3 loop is CASSGRTGTTDTQYF. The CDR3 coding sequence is TGTGCCAGCAGCGGCCGGACAGGGACCACAGATACGCAGTATTTT.

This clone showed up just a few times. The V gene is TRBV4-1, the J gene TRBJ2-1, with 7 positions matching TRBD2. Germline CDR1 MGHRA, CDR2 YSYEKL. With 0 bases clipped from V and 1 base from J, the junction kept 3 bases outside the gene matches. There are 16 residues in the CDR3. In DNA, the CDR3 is TGCGCCAGCAGCCAAGATCTACTAGCGTCCTACAATGAGCAGTTCTTC. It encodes CASSQDLLASYNEQFF.

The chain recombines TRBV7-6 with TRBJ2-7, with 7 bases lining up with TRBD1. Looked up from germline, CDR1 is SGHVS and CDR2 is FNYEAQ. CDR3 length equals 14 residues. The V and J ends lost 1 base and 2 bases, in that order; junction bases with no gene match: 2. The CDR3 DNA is TGTGCCAGCAGCTTAGGACAGGGCGCCTACGAGCAGTACTTC. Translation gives CASSLGQGAYEQYF.

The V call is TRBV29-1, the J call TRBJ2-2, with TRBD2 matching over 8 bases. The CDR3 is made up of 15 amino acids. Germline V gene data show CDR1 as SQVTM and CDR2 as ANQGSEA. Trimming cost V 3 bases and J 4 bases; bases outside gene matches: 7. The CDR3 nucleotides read TGCAGCGTTGACGGCGGGGGGCCAAGCACCGGGGAGCTGTTTTTT. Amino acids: CSVDGGGPSTGELFF.

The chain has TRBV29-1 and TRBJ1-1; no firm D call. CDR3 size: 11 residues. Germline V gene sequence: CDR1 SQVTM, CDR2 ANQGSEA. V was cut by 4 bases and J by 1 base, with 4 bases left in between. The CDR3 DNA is TGCAGCGTTGTAGCGAACACTGAAGCTTTCTTT. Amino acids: CSVVANTEAFF.

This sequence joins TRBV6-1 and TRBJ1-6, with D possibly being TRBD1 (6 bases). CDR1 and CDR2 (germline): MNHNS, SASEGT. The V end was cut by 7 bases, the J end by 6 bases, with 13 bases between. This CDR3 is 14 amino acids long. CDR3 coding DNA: TGTGCCAGCATACTGGGACAAATTAATTCACCCCTCCACTTT. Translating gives CASILGQINSPLHF.

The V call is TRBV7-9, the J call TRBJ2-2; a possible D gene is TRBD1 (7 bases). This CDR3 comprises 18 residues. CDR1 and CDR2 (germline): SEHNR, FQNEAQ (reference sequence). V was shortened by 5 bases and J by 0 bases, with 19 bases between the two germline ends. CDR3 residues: CASSAPGGTEANTGELFF. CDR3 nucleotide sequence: TGTGCCAGCAGCGCCCCAGGGGGGACAGAGGCGAACACCGGGGAGCTGTTTTTT.

CDR3 nucleotide sequence: TGTGCCAGCAGGATGCAGGCTAGCGGCTACAATGAGCAGTTCTTC. Translated: CASRMQASGYNEQFF. The gene calls are TRBV27 and TRBJ2-1; 7 bases are shared with TRBD2. This CDR3 region has 15 residues. Looked up from germline, CDR1 is MNHEY and CDR2 is SMNVEV (reference sequence). The ends lost 6 bases at V and 3 bases at J; junction bases unmatched: 8.

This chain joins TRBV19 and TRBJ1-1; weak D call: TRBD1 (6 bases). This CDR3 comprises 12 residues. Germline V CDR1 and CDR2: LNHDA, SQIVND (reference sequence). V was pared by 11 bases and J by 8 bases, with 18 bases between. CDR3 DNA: TGTGCCTCCAGGGGTATATCCCCCGAAGCTTTCTTT. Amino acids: CASRGISPEAFF.

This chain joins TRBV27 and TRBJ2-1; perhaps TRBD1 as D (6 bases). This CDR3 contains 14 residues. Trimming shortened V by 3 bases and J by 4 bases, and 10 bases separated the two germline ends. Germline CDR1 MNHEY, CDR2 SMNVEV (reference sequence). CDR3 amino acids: CASSFSQGYNEQFF. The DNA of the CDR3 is TGTGCCAGCAGTTTTAGTCAGGGGTACAATGAGCAGTTCTTC.

CDR3 sequence reads: CASSIGPTGDSGNTIYF. The CDR3 DNA sequence: TGTGCCAGTAGTATCGGCCCAACAGGGGACTCTGGAAACACCATATATTTT. J is TRBJ1-3 and V is TRBV19, with 7 bases aligning to TRBD1. The CDR3 loop spans 17 amino acids. V was pared by 3 bases and J by 0 bases, with 8 bases of the junction left unmatched. CDR1 and CDR2 from the germline V gene are LNHDA and SQIVND (reference sequence).

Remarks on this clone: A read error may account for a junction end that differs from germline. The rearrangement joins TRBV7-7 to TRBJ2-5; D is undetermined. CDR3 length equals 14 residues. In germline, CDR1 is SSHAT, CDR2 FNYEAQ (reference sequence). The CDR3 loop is CASSPTLPQETQYF. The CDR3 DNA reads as TGTGCTAGCAGCCCCACTCTCCCCCAAGAGACCCAGTACTTC. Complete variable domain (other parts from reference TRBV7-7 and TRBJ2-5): GAGVSQSPRYKVTKRGQDVTLRCDPISSHATLYWYQQALGQGPEFLTYFNYEAQPDKSGLPSDRFSAERPEGSISTLTIQRTEQRDSAMYRCASSPTLPQETQYFGPGTRLLVL.